Below, 2 T cell receptor beta chains from the same sample are listed, as sequenced in a study of blood T cell repertoires in COVID-19. Libraries were prepared by immunoSEQ multiplex PCR; TCRdb keeps only in-frame clonotypes and omits some of them. This sample yields roughly 78,000 clones, of which 86% are seen a single time; roughly 1.9% belongs to the top ten. Sequencing input: peripheral blood. The receptors were gathered from a woman in her sixties with acute or convalescent COVID-19.

This clone was seen once. This chain connects TRBV7-9 to TRBJ2-1, with 8 bases fitting TRBD1. The ends lost 6 bases at V and 4 bases at J; junction bases unmatched: 8. CDR1 SEHNR and CDR2 FQNEAQ come from the germline V gene (reference sequence). This CDR3 region has 15 residues. CDR3 protein: CASSSTGAFYNEQFF. CDR3 coding DNA: TGTGCCAGCAGTTCGACAGGGGCCTTTTACAATGAGCAGTTCTTC.

A few counts support this clone. The chain employs TRBV6-5 and TRBJ1-5; possibly TRBD1 for D (5 bases). The CDR3 consists of 13 residues. CDR1 is MNHEY, CDR2 SVGAGI, per germline. The ends were cut back, 6 bases at V and 5 bases at J, with 11 bases in the middle. Here the CDR3 reads CASRSRGDQPQHF. The DNA for the CDR3 is TGTGCCAGCAGGTCGCGGGGGGATCAGCCCCAGCATTTT.